Each of the 6 T cell receptor beta chains below was sequenced from the same sample in a study of identifying expanded T cells in peripheral blood. Profiled with immunoSEQ multiplex PCR; TCRdb holds only in-frame clones, not every one. The sample includes over 100,000 clones, 88% of them seen just once. Input material: blood. All receptors derive from a person between 18 and 75 years old in good health.

The chain links TRBV28 to TRBJ2-1, with 11 bases fitting TRBD2. Germline-derived CDR1 and CDR2 are MDHEN and SYDVKM. The CDR3 is 15 amino acids. V lost 5 bases to trimming and J lost 4 bases; unmatched junction nucleotides: 4. The CDR3 loop reads CASSAGTSGYNEQFF. Written as DNA, the CDR3 is TGTGCCAGCAGTGCCGGGACTAGCGGATACAATGAGCAGTTCTTC.

The chain has TRBV5-5 and TRBJ1-1; 9 bases line up with TRBD1. Germline assignment: CDR1 SGHKS and CDR2 YYEKEE (reference sequence). The J segment lost 1 base and the V segment lost 4 bases, leaving 8 bases of the junction unmatched. The CDR3 totals 16 residues. CDR3 in DNA: TGTGCCAGCAGCGCCGACAGGGGGATGAAGAACACTGAAGCTTTCTTT. It is translated as CASSADRGMKNTEAFF. Using reference TRBV5-5 and TRBJ1-1 for the parts outside the CDR3, the full variable domain is DAGVTQSPTHLIKTRGQQVTLRCSPISGHKSVSWYQQVLGQGPQFIFQYYEKEERGRGNFPDRFSARQFPNYSSELNVNALLLGDSALYLCASSADRGMKNTEAFFGQGTRLTVV.

The rearrangement links TRBV5-1 to TRBJ2-2; D may be TRBD1 or TRBD2 (6 bases each). The V end was cut by 2 bases, the J end by 6 bases, with 14 bases between. CDR1 is SGHRS, CDR2 YFSETQ, per germline. The length of the CDR3 is 15 residues. The CDR3 here is CASSFLGGGSGELFF. CDR3 sequence (DNA): TGCGCCAGCAGCTTTCTTGGAGGGGGGTCCGGGGAGCTGTTTTTT.

The chain uses TRBV6-6 and TRBJ1-2, with 8 positions matching TRBD1. Germline V CDR1 and CDR2: MNHNY, SVGAGI (reference sequence). The CDR3 is 13 residues long. V lost 5 bases to trimming and J lost 7 bases; unmatched junction nucleotides: 6. The CDR3 bases are TGTGCCAGCAGTAAGGACAGGGACTCTGGCTACACCTTC. Protein: CASSKDRDSGYTF.

The chain combines TRBV25-1 with TRBJ2-5, with a weak D call TRBD2 (7 bases). Germline-derived CDR1 and CDR2 are MGHDK and SYGVNS. This CDR3 has 18 residues. V lost 0 bases and J lost 5, with 22 bases in between. The CDR3 region is CASSEYREGGLMVETQYF. CDR3 bases: TGTGCCAGCAGTGAATATAGGGAGGGGGGGCTGATGGTGGAGACCCAGTACTTC. Based on the CDR3 plus reference TRBV25-1 and TRBJ2-5, the full variable domain is EADIYQTPRYLVIGTGKKITLECSQTMGHDKMYWYQQDPGMELHLIHYSYGVNSTEKGDLSSESTVSRIRTEHFPLTLESARPSHTSQYLCASSEYREGGLMVETQYFGPGTRLLVL.

This clone appeared once. The chain joins TRBV4-2 to TRBJ2-1; D gene unclear. Trimming took 4 bases from V and 7 from J, leaving 11 bases between them. Germline values: CDR1 LGHNA, CDR2 YNFKEQ. CDR3 length equals 13 residues. The CDR3 DNA reads as TGTGCCAGCAGCCTCTTCTCCACGAATGAGCAGTTCTTC. It codes for CASSLFSTNEQFF.